This T cell receptor beta chain was obtained from a study of blood T cells in healthy people across ages. For the second PCR, which ran for roughly 6 to 11 cycles, a sample-barcoded 5' primer and a J-beta primer mix were used. A tag from a template-switch adaptor with 12 random nucleotides marked each cDNA molecule. TCRdb analysed the 5' RACE reads with MiXCR anew, one entry per CDR3 protein. The sample has about 680,000 distinct CDR3 sequences, around 48% seen once. In terms of origin and age, donors were healthy Caucasian individuals from Russia aged about 6 to 90. A minimum of 6 million PBMCs was isolated per sample. This CDR3 has 13 residues. V gave up 6 bases and J gave up 7 bases, with 14 bases separating them.

The chain employs TRBV12-3 or TRBV12-4 and TRBJ2-3; D ambiguous. The TCR originated in a woman aged 60-70 years in good health. Specimen: blood. The CDR3 DNA reads as TGTGCCAGCAGAAAGGTTGGGGTGAATACGCAGTATTTT. It specifies CASRKVGVNTQYF.